This TCR beta chain was obtained from a study of long-term antiretroviral therapy in people with HIV. immunoSEQ v3.0 was run at survey level. Measured with immunoSEQ multiplex PCR; TCRdb has only the in-frame clones, and not every one. The sample carries roughly 30,000 clones, approximately 85% recorded once. Trimming took 7 bases from V and 7 from J, leaving 12 bases between them. The CDR3 contains 12 residues. Germline CDR1 is SGHNT and CDR2 is YYREEE (reference sequence). The chain recombines TRBV5-4 with TRBJ2-1; D not resolved. This receptor was identified in a man younger than 30 with HIV. Source: unsorted PBMCs, taken 0.8 years before starting antiretroviral therapy. CDR3 DNA sequence: TGTGCCAGCGCCCTGAGTGTGAATGAGCAGTTCTTC. It codes for CASALSVNEQFF.